A single sample is the source of the 22 T cell receptor beta chains below, sequenced in a study of cytomegalovirus exposure and HLA in healthy donors (TCRdb year 2017). The library was built by means of the immunoSEQ multiplex PCR assay. The multiplex PCR relied on a mix of 60 forward primers for TCR Vbeta segments and 13 reverse primers for TCR Jbeta segments. TCRdb carries this immuneACCESS record with in-frame sequences only. Its versions omit some clonotypes, under half of them owing to an unresolved V gene in the studies checked, with the rest unexplained. The sample data list about 140,000 clones, and about 80% of these were observed just once. Jointly, the top ten make up around 8.8% of the sample. The specimen sequenced was PBMCs. The receptors stem from a woman in her fifties or sixties in good health and CMV-seropositive.

The rearrangement links TRBV7-8 to TRBJ2-5; the D is unclear. Looked up from germline, CDR1 is SGHVS and CDR2 is FQNEAQ. The CDR3 extends over 10 amino acids. Between the trimmed V and J ends, which lost 10 bases and 2 bases, there was a span of 5 bases. The CDR3 region is CATLQETQYF. CDR3 sequence (DNA): TGTGCCACGTTGCAAGAGACCCAGTACTTC.

Only a few counts were recorded for this clone. The chain is built from TRBV2 and TRBJ2-5; 15 positions match TRBD2. Per the germline V gene, CDR1 is SNHLY and CDR2 is FYNNEI. The CDR3 spans 17 residues. The J segment lost 2 bases and the V segment lost 7 bases, leaving 8 bases of the junction unmatched. Here the CDR3 reads CASMGAGTSGGQETQYF. CDR3 DNA: TGTGCCAGCATGGGGGCGGGGACTAGCGGGGGGCAAGAGACCCAGTACTTC.

This clone was detected once. The chain has TRBV11-1 and TRBJ2-7, with D unresolved. Trimming shortened V by 2 bases and J by 1 base, and 9 bases separated the two germline ends. CDR3 length: 14 amino acids. Per the germline V gene, CDR1 is SGHAT and CDR2 is FQDESV (reference sequence). The CDR3 DNA sequence: TGTGCCAGCAGCTTATACGGCGGTTCCTACGAGCAGTACTTC. Protein: CASSLYGGSYEQYF. Full variable domain (outside the CDR3, taken from reference TRBV11-1 and TRBJ2-7): EAEVAQSPRYKITEKSQAVAFWCDPISGHATLYWYRQILGQGPELLVQFQDESVVDDSQLPKDRFSAERLKGVDSTLKIQPAELGDSAMYLCASSLYGGSYEQYFGPGTRLTVT.

V is TRBV28 and J is TRBJ2-6, with a tentative D call TRBD1 (6 bases). Trimming shortened V by 6 bases and J by 2 bases, and 11 bases separated the two germline ends. CDR3 length equals 15 residues. Germline values: CDR1 MDHEN, CDR2 SYDVKM. The CDR3 region has the DNA TGTGCCAGCAGCCCTACAGGGCCTGGGGCCAACGTCCTGACTTTC. Its protein product is CASSPTGPGANVLTF.

The CDR3 DNA is TGCGCCAGCAGCTTGGAGACACCTTTTAATGAAAAACTGTTTTTT. It specifies CASSLETPFNEKLFF. The V call is TRBV5-1, the J call TRBJ1-4; D unclear. V was pared by 0 bases and J by 4 bases, with 10 bases between. Germline assignment: CDR1 SGHRS and CDR2 YFSETQ. This CDR3 is 15 amino acids long.

The CDR3 protein is CASSWVGGNNYGYTF. CDR3 in DNA: TGTGCCAGCAGCTGGGTTGGGGGGAACAACTATGGCTACACCTTC. The chain uses TRBV28 and TRBJ1-2; D is perhaps TRBD1 (5 bases). Trimming pared 6 bases from V and 2 bases from J, leaving 16 bases between. This CDR3 has 15 amino acids. In germline, CDR1 is MDHEN, CDR2 SYDVKM.

This clone is a singleton in its sample. The chain employs TRBV9 and TRBJ2-5; D might be TRBD1 (6 bases). Trimming left V 4 bases short and J 1 base short, with 11 bases between. CDR1 is SGDLS, CDR2 YYNGEE, per germline. CDR3 size: 14 residues. The CDR3 bases are TGTGCCAGCAGCACGACAGGAGTCCAAGAGACCCAGTACTTC. This gives the protein CASSTTGVQETQYF.

This chain joins TRBV19 and TRBJ2-5; D not resolved. Trimming stripped 6 bases from V and 0 bases from J, with 8 bases between. The germline V gene has CDR1 LNHDA and CDR2 SQIVND (reference sequence). The CDR3 has 13 amino acids. The CDR3 is CASRERNQETQYF. CDR3 nucleotide sequence: TGTGCCAGTAGGGAGAGAAACCAAGAGACCCAGTACTTC. Full variable domain (missing parts from reference TRBV19 and TRBJ2-5): DGGITQSPKYLFRKEGQNVTLSCEQNLNHDAMYWYRQDPGQGLRLIYYSQIVNDFQKGDIAEGYSVSREKKESFPLTVTSAQKNPTAFYLCASRERNQETQYFGPGTRLLVL.

The chain has TRBV9 and TRBJ2-7, with 10 nucleotides matching TRBD2. The V segment lost 0 bases and the J segment 5 bases; nucleotides outside the gene matches: 8. The CDR3 covers 16 residues. The germline CDR1 and CDR2 sequences are SGDLS and YYNGEE. The CDR3 reads CASSVGEGLAGDEQYF. DNA for the CDR3: TGTGCCAGCAGCGTAGGGGAGGGCCTAGCGGGGGACGAGCAGTACTTC. The full variable domain, completed using reference TRBV9 and TRBJ2-7, is DSGVTQTPKHLITATGQRVTLRCSPRSGDLSVYWYQQSLDQGLQFLIQYYNGEERAKGNILERFSAQQFPDLHSELNLSSLELGDSALYFCASSVGEGLAGDEQYFGPGTRLTVT.

Only one count was recorded for this clone. The V gene is TRBV4-1, the J gene TRBJ2-5, with TRBD2 identical over 10 bases. The J call may be incorrect, as the DNA end agrees better with TRBJ2-7. From germline, CDR1 is MGHRA and CDR2 YSYEKL. The CDR3 has 16 residues. CDR3 sequence reads: CASSQLASGSSYEQYF. CDR3 nucleotides: TGCGCCAGCAGCCAACTGGCTAGCGGGAGCTCCTACGAGCAGTACTTC.

In its sample, this clone was seen once. This chain uses TRBV10-3 with TRBJ2-6; TRBD2 agrees at 8 bases. This CDR3 is 18 amino acids long. CDR1 and CDR2 (germline): ENHRY, SYGVKD. V dropped 3 bases and J dropped 0; count of bases not matched to a gene: 7. The CDR3 reads CAISDSRGRNSGANVLTF. DNA of the CDR3: TGTGCCATCAGTGACTCGCGCGGGAGGAACTCTGGGGCCAACGTCCTGACTTTC.

CDR3 sequence: CASSLVPQADTQYF. The CDR3 coding sequence is TGTGCCAGCAGCTTAGTGCCCCAGGCAGATACGCAGTATTTT. The J gene is TRBJ2-3, the V gene TRBV7-9; D ambiguous. Germline V gives CDR1 SEHNR, CDR2 FQNEAQ (reference sequence). The length of the CDR3 is 14 residues. V was pared by 1 base and J by 4 bases, with 9 bases between.

The chain uses TRBV4-1 and TRBJ2-3; TRBD2 aligns across 10 bases. The CDR3 sequence is 16 residues long. The J segment lost 3 bases and the V segment lost 3 bases, leaving 6 bases of the junction unmatched. The germline CDR1 and CDR2 sequences are MGHRA and YSYEKL. As DNA, the CDR3 is TGCGCCAGCAGCCACCTAGCGGGAGCGGGGACAGATACGCAGTATTTT. Encoded protein: CASSHLAGAGTDTQYF.

The chain combines TRBV5-1 with TRBJ2-3, with D possibly TRBD1 on 5 matching bases. CDR3 length: 14 amino acids. Trimming removed 0 bases at V and 2 bases at J, with 7 bases between. Germline CDR1 and CDR2: SGHRS and YFSETQ. Written as DNA, the CDR3 is TGCGCCAGCAGCTTGGGACAGACCACAGATACGCAGTATTTT. This gives the protein CASSLGQTTDTQYF.

This clone appeared a few times. Relative to the germline gene, one junction end is altered; a read error may explain this. This rearrangement joins TRBV7-7 to TRBJ2-2; no reliable D call. The CDR3 length is 13 residues. Germline V gene lookup returns CDR1 SSHAT and CDR2 FNYEAQ (reference sequence). The CDR3 spells CASSPTDTGELFF. In nucleotides, the CDR3 is TGTGCTAGCAGCCCCACAGACACCGGGGAGCTGTTTTTT.

The chain combines TRBV14 with TRBJ2-7; weak D call: TRBD2 (6 bases). This CDR3 has 18 residues. Germline CDR1 reads SGHDN; CDR2 reads FVKESK. The V gene lost 1 base and the J gene lost 1 base, with 20 bases spanning the gap. CDR3 nucleotides: TGTGCCAGCAGCCAAGGCGGCTGGGAGGCGCGGGGTTCCTACGAGCAGTACTTC. It codes for CASSQGGWEARGSYEQYF.

The sample holds one count of this clone. V is TRBV7-2 and J is TRBJ2-7; TRBD1 aligns across 8 bases. Trimming removed 5 bases from V and 0 bases from J; junction bases left unmatched: 3. CDR3 length: 14 residues. The germline CDR1 and CDR2 sequences are SGHTA and FQGNSA. CDR3 DNA sequence: TGTGCCAGCAGCGGGGACAGGCTCTCCTACGAGCAGTACTTC. Protein product: CASSGDRLSYEQYF.

The chain employs TRBV28 and TRBJ2-5; D is possibly TRBD2 (5 bases). Germline loops: CDR1 MDHEN, CDR2 SYDVKM. The CDR3 has 14 amino acids. The V gene lost 3 bases and the J gene lost 5 bases, with 13 bases spanning the gap. CDR3 sequence (DNA): TGTGCCAGCAGTTTGGTCGGAGGTAGCGAGACCCAGTACTTC. It encodes CASSLVGGSETQYF. Supplemented by reference TRBV28 and TRBJ2-5, the full variable domain reads DVKVTQSSRYLVKRTGEKVFLECVQDMDHENMFWYRQDPGLGLRLIYFSYDVKMKEKGDIPEGYSVSREKKERFSLILESASTNQTSMYLCASSLVGGSETQYFGPGTRLLVL.

This clone was found a few times. The V and J genes are TRBV19 and TRBJ2-7; maybe TRBD2 (5 bases). With 10 bases removed from V and 0 bases from J, the gap between germline ends came to 16 bases. The CDR3 is made up of 14 amino acids. Germline V gives CDR1 LNHDA, CDR2 SQIVND (reference sequence). This chain's CDR3 is CATSLGVSSYEQYF. The CDR3 bases are TGTGCCACTTCCCTCGGGGTGAGCTCCTACGAGCAGTACTTC.

In regard to this clone: One end of the junction does not line up with germline, which may come from a read error. The chain combines TRBV2 with TRBJ2-2; D is possibly TRBD2 (6 bases). The CDR3 loop spans 16 amino acids. The germline V gene has CDR1 SNHLY and CDR2 FYNNEI. The CDR3 nucleotides are TGTGCCAGCAGGGAAGACTTAGCGGCGAACACCGGGGAGCTGTTTTTT. It specifies CASREDLAANTGELFF. The complete variable domain, with remaining parts taken from reference TRBV2 and TRBJ2-2, reads EPEVTQTPSHQVTQMGQEVILRCVPISNHLYFYWYRQILGQKVEFLVSFYNNEISEKSEIFDDQFSVERPDGSNFTLKIRSTKLEDSAMYFCASREDLAANTGELFFGEGSRLTVL.

In its sample, this clone was seen once. The J gene is TRBJ1-5, the V gene TRBV19; D is ambiguous. The CDR3 covers 14 residues. Germline V gene lookup returns CDR1 LNHDA and CDR2 SQIVND (reference sequence). V lost 0 bases and J 4 bases, leaving 7 bases between the germline ends. CDR3 amino acids: CASSIDLSNQPQHF. CDR3 DNA: TGTGCCAGTAGTATAGATCTTAGTAATCAGCCCCAGCATTTT.

The rearrangement uses TRBV29-1 and TRBJ2-3, with 9 bases fitting TRBD2. Germline V gives CDR1 SQVTM, CDR2 ANQGSEA. The CDR3 contains 11 residues. The DNA for the CDR3 is TGCAGTGGTCTAGCGGGGGATACGCAGTATTTT. Protein: CSGLAGDTQYF.